What follows are 14 T cell receptor beta chains derived from one specimen sequenced in a study of beta chain features in type 1 diabetes. Since all of the isolated RNA was reverse transcribed, expressed TCRB transcripts were what got sequenced. Libraries were prepared by immunoSEQ multiplex PCR; TCRdb keeps only in-frame clonotypes and omits some of them. The table lists 200,000 to 300,000 clones, 12% to 15% of them singletons. Sequencing was performed on naive CD4+ T cells from blood. These TCRs come from a woman aged 40 to 50 in good health.

This clone was found a few times. The gene calls are TRBV7-9 and TRBJ2-5, with D possibly matching TRBD1 (6 bases). Per germline, CDR1 SEHNR and CDR2 FQNEAQ (reference sequence). The CDR3 is 14 amino acids. V was pared by 6 bases and J by 2 bases, with 13 bases between. CDR3 coding DNA: TGTGCCAGCAGTGAACAGGGAATTCAAGAGACCCAGTACTTC. It specifies CASSEQGIQETQYF.

With regard to this clone: The junction does not match germline at one end; this may be a read error. The V gene is TRBV7-9, the J gene TRBJ1-5, with 8 bases that match TRBD1. Germline CDR1 SEHNR, CDR2 FQNEAQ (reference sequence). CDR3 length: 14 residues. The CDR3 sequence: CASSPGQGGQLQHF. As DNA, the CDR3 is TGTGCCAGCAGCCCAGGACAGGGAGGGCAGCTCCAGCATTTT.

The chain joins TRBV7-2 to TRBJ1-2; D call uncertain. The length of the CDR3 is 15 residues. Trimming took off 7 bases at V and 4 bases at J, with 19 bases between the two ends. Germline CDR1 is SGHTA and CDR2 is FQGNSA. CDR3 bases: TGTGCCAGCACCCCCCCCGTTAGTAGCCGCTATGGCTACACCTTC. Protein: CASTPPVSSRYGYTF.

The chain recombines TRBV5-1 with TRBJ2-5; possibly TRBD2 for D (6 bases). CDR1 SGHRS and CDR2 YFSETQ come from the germline V gene. The CDR3 runs 15 residues. V dropped 3 bases and J dropped 3 bases, with 15 bases sitting between them. The CDR3 DNA follows: TGCGCCAGCAGCTCACGGGAGACGAGTAAAGAGACCCAGTACTTC. Protein: CASSSRETSKETQYF. Together with reference TRBV5-1 and TRBJ2-5, the CDR3 gives the full variable domain: KAGVTQTPRYLIKTRGQQVTLSCSPISGHRSVSWYQQTPGQGLQFLFEYFSETQRNKGNFPGRFSGRQFSNSRSEMNVSTLELGDSALYLCASSSRETSKETQYFGPGTRLLVL.

This rearrangement joins TRBV5-1 to TRBJ2-3, with 11 positions matching TRBD2. The germline V gene encodes CDR1 SGHRS and CDR2 YFSETQ. Germline trimming cut 4 bases from V and 1 base from J; bases unmatched to any gene: 2. The CDR3 is made up of 15 amino acids. The CDR3 loop is CASSPGLAGTDTQYF. Written as DNA, the CDR3 is TGCGCCAGCAGCCCGGGACTAGCGGGCACAGATACGCAGTATTTT.

This clone has a handful of counts. V usage is TRBV6-1 and J usage is TRBJ2-3; no firm D call. Per the germline V gene, CDR1 is MNHNS and CDR2 is SASEGT. Trimming left V 4 bases short and J 3 bases short, with 8 bases between. The CDR3 spans 13 residues. CDR3 DNA sequence: TGTGCCAGCAGTGTTACGGGTACAGATACGCAGTATTTT. The encoded protein is CASSVTGTDTQYF.

The rearrangement joins TRBV2 to TRBJ2-1; tentative D call: TRBD2 (6 bases). Germline CDR1 SNHLY, CDR2 FYNNEI. CDR3 length: 16 residues. V lost 3 bases, J lost 0 bases, and 12 bases lay in between. For the CDR3, the DNA is TGTGCCAGCAGTGAGGCGGGGCCCAGCTCCTACAATGAGCAGTTCTTC. It translates to CASSEAGPSSYNEQFF.

This sequence joins TRBV19 and TRBJ2-6, with 8 positions matching TRBD2. Germline CDR1 reads LNHDA; CDR2 reads SQIVND (reference sequence). Unmatched junction bases numbered 14, after V lost 4 bases and J lost 3 bases. The CDR3 totals 19 residues. Written as DNA, the CDR3 is TGTGCCAGTAGTACACCTGTGCCGGGGGGGCAAGGTGGGGCCAACGTCCTGACTTTC. Its protein is CASSTPVPGGQGGANVLTF.

The rearrangement links TRBV6-5 to TRBJ2-7; possible D gene TRBD1, 7 bases. CDR1 and CDR2 (germline): MNHEY, SVGAGI. Trimming took 10 bases from V and 0 from J, leaving 13 bases between them. This CDR3 spans 13 amino acids. As DNA, the CDR3 is TGTGCCACCAGGGGGGCGAGCTCCTACGAGCAGTACTTC. This encodes CATRGASSYEQYF.

V and J are TRBV18 and TRBJ1-5; maybe TRBD1 (5 bases). This CDR3 comprises 14 residues. V was trimmed by 3 bases and J by 0 bases, leaving 6 bases between them. The germline CDR1 and CDR2 sequences are KGHSH and LQKENI. DNA for the CDR3: TGTGCCAGCTCACCGACAGATAGCAATCAGCCCCAGCATTTT. Protein: CASSPTDSNQPQHF.

This chain joins TRBV25-1 and TRBJ2-2; possibly TRBD1 for D (5 bases). The V gene lost 8 bases and the J gene lost 4 bases, with 11 bases spanning the gap. Germline values: CDR1 MGHDK, CDR2 SYGVNS. The CDR3 sequence is 13 residues long. The CDR3 DNA reads as TGTGCCAGCGGACACTCCACCACCGGGGAGCTGTTTTTT. Translation: CASGHSTTGELFF.

The table lists this clone with a few counts. The chain employs TRBV6-5 and TRBJ2-1; D unresolved. The germline V gene has CDR1 MNHEY and CDR2 SVGAGI. The CDR3 spans 10 residues. With 9 bases removed from V and 12 bases from J, the gap between germline ends came to 12 bases. The CDR3 DNA reads TGTGCCAGTACCTCCGTCGGGCAGTTCTTC. Translation gives CASTSVGQFF.

This clone was seen only a few times. V is TRBV4-2 and J is TRBJ2-3, with D perhaps matching TRBD1 (5 bases). The CDR3 covers 16 residues. V lost 0 bases and J 4 bases, leaving 14 bases between the germline ends. Germline V lookup: CDR1 LGHNA, CDR2 YNFKEQ. The CDR3 loop reads CASSQEWGGKADTQYF. For the CDR3, the DNA is TGTGCCAGCAGCCAAGAATGGGGCGGAAAAGCAGATACGCAGTATTTT.

This clone came up a few times. Written as DNA, the CDR3 is TGTGCCAGCAGCCATGGGGGACAGGGACAAGAGACCCAGTACTTC. Amino acids: CASSHGGQGQETQYF. The chain uses TRBV14 and TRBJ2-5; 9 bases match TRBD1. Per germline, CDR1 SGHDN and CDR2 FVKESK. This CDR3 has 15 amino acids. V shed 3 bases and J 2 bases; nucleotides not matched to a gene: 4.